The text below deals with one TCR beta chain. This entry belongs to a study of blood T cell repertoires in COVID-19. Study-level background: The United States, Italy and Spain supplied acute and convalescent COVID-19 samples.

TCRdb's copy holds only in-frame clones and misses some; the assay was immunoSEQ multiplex PCR. The sample records 100,000 or so clones, approximately 92% being singletons. Germline V gene sequence: CDR1 MDHEN, CDR2 SYDVKM. CDR3 size: 12 residues. The ends were cut back, 5 bases at V and 9 bases at J, with 14 bases in the middle. The rearrangement joins TRBV28 to TRBJ2-7; D is possibly TRBD2 (5 bases). The origin of this receptor is a man aged 45-60 years with active COVID-19. Sequenced material: peripheral blood. In nucleotides, the CDR3 is TGTGCCAGCAGTCACGGGATATTCGGGCAGTACTTC. Its protein is CASSHGIFGQYF.